A selection of T cell receptor beta chains follows, all from one sample in a study of blood T cell repertoires in COVID-19. Clones were read by immunoSEQ multiplex PCR, and TCRdb kept only the in-frame ones, dropping some. The sample has over 250,000 clones; approximately 90% are singletons. The sample comprised PBMCs or T cells enriched from blood (not recorded which). These receptors all stem from a woman younger than 45 who had recovered from COVID-19. The CDR3 runs from the conserved cysteine through the conserved F or W. A D gene is named only where the DNA matches it firmly. Clone size appears in some rows only: once, few, many, or a class for an expanded clone.

J gene: TRBJ2-7; V gene: TRBV5-6; clone size: -; D gene: TRBD1; CDR3 DNA: TGTGCCAGCAGCTTCGGGACAGGGCTTACCTACGAGCAGTACTTC; CDR3 protein: CASSFGTGLTYEQYF
J gene: TRBJ2-7; V gene: TRBV7-2; clone size: once; D gene: TRBD2; CDR3 DNA: TGTGCCAGCAGCTTATCCGGGTTTAGCGGGAGTTCCAGGGAGCAGTACTTC; CDR3 protein: CASSLSGFSGSSREQYF
J gene: TRBJ1-2; V gene: TRBV19; clone size: -; D gene: TRBD1; CDR3 DNA: TGTGCCAGTAGTCCCGGACAGGCCAACAACTATGGCTACACCTTC; CDR3 protein: CASSPGQANNYGYTF
J gene: TRBJ1-1; V gene: TRBV28; clone size: few; D gene: TRBD1; CDR3 DNA: TGTGCCAGCAGTTCTATTGGACAGGGTATGAACACTGAAGCTTTCTTT; CDR3 protein: CASSSIGQGMNTEAFF
J gene: TRBJ2-5; V gene: TRBV5-4; clone size: -; D gene: -; CDR3 DNA: TGTGCCAGCAGCTTTAATGGCATAGCGAAAGAGACCCAGTACTTC; CDR3 protein: CASSFNGIAKETQYF
J gene: TRBJ1-6; V gene: TRBV15; clone size: -; D gene: -; CDR3 DNA: TGTGCCACCAGCAGAGCAGGGGAGGGACCCCCTCACTTT; CDR3 protein: CATSRAGEGPPHF
J gene: TRBJ2-1; V gene: TRBV7-2; clone size: -; D gene: -; CDR3 DNA: TGTGCCAGCATCCGCTCAGGGGGGAATGAGCAGTTCTTC; CDR3 protein: CASIRSGGNEQFF
J gene: TRBJ2-4; V gene: TRBV3-1/TRBV3-2; clone size: once; D gene: -; CDR3 DNA: TGTGCCAGCAGCCAAGGGGCTGTTAAAAACATTCAGTACTTC; CDR3 protein: CASSQGAVKNIQYF
J gene: TRBJ2-1; V gene: TRBV20-1; clone size: -; D gene: TRBD2; CDR3 DNA: TGCAGTGCTAGTTACGGAGCGGGATTCTACAATGAGCAGTTCTTC; CDR3 protein: CSASYGAGFYNEQFF
J gene: TRBJ2-7; V gene: TRBV6-5; clone size: -; D gene: TRBD1; CDR3 DNA: TGTGCCAGCAGCCCAATACAGGGGGCATCCTACGAGCAGTACTTC; CDR3 protein: CASSPIQGASYEQYF
J gene: TRBJ1-2; V gene: TRBV3-1/TRBV3-2; clone size: -; D gene: -; CDR3 DNA: TGTGCCAGCAGCCAAGCCGGTGGTGGTGCGTATGGCTACACCTTC; CDR3 protein: CASSQAGGGAYGYTF
J gene: TRBJ2-7; V gene: TRBV30; clone size: -; D gene: -; CDR3 DNA: TGTGCCTGGAGTGTCGCAAGGAGCTACGAGCAGTACTTC; CDR3 protein: CAWSVARSYEQYF
J gene: TRBJ1-6; V gene: TRBV4-3; clone size: -; D gene: -; CDR3 DNA: TGCGCCAGCAGCCAAAGAGGCGGGGAATCCTATAATTCACCCCTCCACTTT; CDR3 protein: CASSQRGGESYNSPLHF
J gene: TRBJ2-2; V gene: TRBV5-4; clone size: -; D gene: TRBD1; CDR3 DNA: TGTGCCAGCAGCGCGGACACAGGGGGCGCCATTCACGGGGAGCTGTTTTTT; CDR3 protein: CASSADTGGAIHGELFF
J gene: TRBJ2-5; V gene: TRBV18; clone size: -; D gene: TRBD2; CDR3 DNA: TGTGCCAGCTCACGAAAGGGACTAGCGGAACAAGAGACCCAGTACTTC; CDR3 protein: CASSRKGLAEQETQYF
J gene: TRBJ2-2; V gene: TRBV14; clone size: -; D gene: TRBD2; CDR3 DNA: TGTGCCAGCAGCGGCACTAGCGGCGCCGGGGAGCTGTTTTTT; CDR3 protein: CASSGTSGAGELFF
J gene: TRBJ2-7; V gene: TRBV5-4; clone size: -; D gene: -; CDR3 DNA: TGTGCCAGCAGCTTGGACGGCTACGAGCAGTACTTC; CDR3 protein: CASSLDGYEQYF
J gene: TRBJ2-7; V gene: TRBV4-3; clone size: -; D gene: -; CDR3 DNA: TGCGCCAGCAGCCACCGAGGGGCCTCAGGGGACTACGAGCAGTACTTC; CDR3 protein: CASSHRGASGDYEQYF
J gene: TRBJ2-1; V gene: TRBV4-2; clone size: -; D gene: -; CDR3 DNA: TGTGCCAGCAGCCAAGATTGGCAGGGGGGATACAATGAGCAGTTCTTC; CDR3 protein: CASSQDWQGGYNEQFF
J gene: TRBJ2-1; V gene: TRBV7-3; clone size: -; D gene: TRBD2; CDR3 DNA: TGTGCCAGCAGCCATAGCGGGAGTACTTACAATGAGCAGTTCTTC; CDR3 protein: CASSHSGSTYNEQFF
J gene: TRBJ1-5; V gene: TRBV3-1/TRBV3-2; clone size: -; D gene: -; CDR3 DNA: TGTGCCAGCAGCCAAGATGGTGGACACCCTAGCAATCAGCCCCAGCATTTT; CDR3 protein: CASSQDGGHPSNQPQHF
J gene: TRBJ2-7; V gene: TRBV5-4; clone size: once; D gene: -; CDR3 DNA: TGTGCCAGCAGCTTGGGTTGGCCCCCTCCGAACTACGAGCAGTACTTC; CDR3 protein: CASSLGWPPPNYEQYF
J gene: TRBJ1-2; V gene: TRBV6-2/TRBV6-3; clone size: once; D gene: -; CDR3 DNA: TGTGCCAGCAGTTACCCGGCGGGGCTGACCTATGGCTACACCTTC; CDR3 protein: CASSYPAGLTYGYTF
J gene: TRBJ1-1; V gene: TRBV6-2/TRBV6-3; clone size: once; D gene: -; CDR3 DNA: TGTGCCAGCAGTTATCGATTCGCGGGCACTGAAGCTTTCTTT; CDR3 protein: CASSYRFAGTEAFF
J gene: TRBJ2-5; V gene: TRBV5-4; clone size: few; D gene: TRBD1; CDR3 DNA: TGTGCCAGCAGCACGGACAGGGCACAAGAGACCCAGTACTTC; CDR3 protein: CASSTDRAQETQYF
J gene: TRBJ2-1; V gene: TRBV27; clone size: -; D gene: TRBD1; CDR3 DNA: TGTGCCAGCAGTTTTGCCAGGGGGCCCCTCAATGAGCAGTTCTTC; CDR3 protein: CASSFARGPLNEQFF
J gene: TRBJ1-1; V gene: TRBV7-3; clone size: -; D gene: -; CDR3 DNA: TGTGCCAGCAGCCCCCACTTCATGAACACTGAAGCTTTCTTT; CDR3 protein: CASSPHFMNTEAFF
J gene: TRBJ1-5; V gene: TRBV30; clone size: -; D gene: -; CDR3 DNA: TGTGCCTGGAGTGTTTCAGGGGTTAGGAATCAGCCCCAGCATTTT; CDR3 protein: CAWSVSGVRNQPQHF
J gene: TRBJ2-7; V gene: TRBV27; clone size: once; D gene: TRBD1; CDR3 DNA: TGTGCCAGCAGCCTGGACCAGGGACAGACGTACGAGCAGTACTTC; CDR3 protein: CASSLDQGQTYEQYF
J gene: TRBJ2-1; V gene: TRBV4-3; clone size: -; D gene: TRBD1; CDR3 DNA: TGCGCCAGCAGCCTAACCCGGGACAGGCTCGATGAGCAGTTCTTC; CDR3 protein: CASSLTRDRLDEQFF
J gene: TRBJ1-5; V gene: TRBV19; clone size: -; D gene: TRBD1; CDR3 DNA: TGTGCCAGTAGTCTCGGGACAGGGGTAAGCAATCAGCCCCAGCATTTT; CDR3 protein: CASSLGTGVSNQPQHF
J gene: TRBJ1-3; V gene: TRBV7-6; clone size: -; D gene: TRBD1; CDR3 DNA: TGTGCCAGCAGCGCTCAGGGGGCTGGCTCTGGAAACACCATATATTTT; CDR3 protein: CASSAQGAGSGNTIYF
J gene: TRBJ2-3; V gene: TRBV4-3; clone size: -; D gene: -; CDR3 DNA: TGCGCCAGCAGCCAAGATGAGGGTACAGATACGCAGTATTTT; CDR3 protein: CASSQDEGTDTQYF
J gene: TRBJ2-5; V gene: TRBV28; clone size: -; D gene: TRBD1; CDR3 DNA: TGTGCCAGCAGCCCTCCCTTGCAGGGGGCAGGGGAGACCCAGTACTTC; CDR3 protein: CASSPPLQGAGETQYF
J gene: TRBJ1-4; V gene: TRBV3-1/TRBV3-2; clone size: -; D gene: -; CDR3 DNA: TGTGCCAGCAGCCAAGAGGGAAGGGGTAATGAAAAACTGTTTTTT; CDR3 protein: CASSQEGRGNEKLFF
J gene: TRBJ2-2; V gene: TRBV5-1; clone size: -; D gene: -; CDR3 DNA: TGCGCCAGCAGCTTGGGCGGCGGGAACACCGGGGAGCTGTTTTTT; CDR3 protein: CASSLGGGNTGELFF
J gene: TRBJ2-2; V gene: TRBV7-2; clone size: few; D gene: TRBD2; CDR3 DNA: TGTGCCAGCAGCCTCGGGACTAGCGGGATCACCGGGGAGCTGTTTTTT; CDR3 protein: CASSLGTSGITGELFF
J gene: TRBJ2-7; V gene: TRBV4-1; clone size: -; D gene: -; CDR3 DNA: TGCGCCAGCAGCCAAGATCGGGGTACTCACTACTACTACGAGCAGTACTTC; CDR3 protein: CASSQDRGTHYYYEQYF
J gene: TRBJ2-1; V gene: TRBV19; clone size: -; D gene: -; CDR3 DNA: TGTGCCAGTAGTAAGAGCGGAGACCACAATGAGCAGTTCTTC; CDR3 protein: CASSKSGDHNEQFF
J gene: TRBJ1-6; V gene: TRBV13; clone size: -; D gene: TRBD1; CDR3 DNA: TGTGCCAGCAGCCCAGGACAGGGGGGTTATAATTCACCCCTCCACTTT; CDR3 protein: CASSPGQGGYNSPLHF
J gene: TRBJ1-1; V gene: TRBV20-1; clone size: -; D gene: TRBD1; CDR3 DNA: TGCAGTGCCAGTAACAGGGGAAAAGGGGACACTGAAGCTTTCTTT; CDR3 protein: CSASNRGKGDTEAFF
J gene: TRBJ2-1; V gene: TRBV21-1; clone size: -; D gene: -; CDR3 DNA: TGTGCCAGCAGCAGATCCAGGATCCCTCCGTCCTACAATGAGCAGTTCTTC; CDR3 protein: CASSRSRIPPSYNEQFF
J gene: TRBJ1-2; V gene: TRBV9; clone size: -; D gene: -; CDR3 DNA: TGTGCCAGCAGCGTAGACCTATCGGGATGGGCGGGCTACACCTTC; CDR3 protein: CASSVDLSGWAGYTF
J gene: TRBJ2-3; V gene: TRBV6-4; clone size: -; D gene: -; CDR3 DNA: TGTGCCAGCCCTCTGGTAGCGCCAGATACAGATACGCAGTATTTT; CDR3 protein: CASPLVAPDTDTQYF
J gene: TRBJ2-7; V gene: TRBV18; clone size: -; D gene: TRBD1; CDR3 DNA: TGTGCCAGCGGACAGGGGGCCCACGAGCAGTACTTC; CDR3 protein: CASGQGAHEQYF
J gene: TRBJ2-7; V gene: TRBV27; clone size: -; D gene: -; CDR3 DNA: TGTGCCAGCAGTTTGACTGCTACCTACGAGCAGTACTTC; CDR3 protein: CASSLTATYEQYF
J gene: TRBJ2-2; V gene: TRBV10-3; clone size: -; D gene: TRBD1; CDR3 DNA: TGTGCCATCAGAATGGACAGGGGGCACGGGGAGCTGTTTTTT; CDR3 protein: CAIRMDRGHGELFF
J gene: TRBJ2-1; V gene: TRBV9; clone size: -; D gene: TRBD2; CDR3 DNA: TGTGCCAGCAGTTCGACTAGCGGCAATGAGCAGTTCTTC; CDR3 protein: CASSSTSGNEQFF
J gene: TRBJ1-1; V gene: TRBV6-5; clone size: few; D gene: -; CDR3 DNA: TGTGCCAGCAGGTCGGACAGAAATTTGAACACTGAAGCTTTCTTT; CDR3 protein: CASRSDRNLNTEAFF